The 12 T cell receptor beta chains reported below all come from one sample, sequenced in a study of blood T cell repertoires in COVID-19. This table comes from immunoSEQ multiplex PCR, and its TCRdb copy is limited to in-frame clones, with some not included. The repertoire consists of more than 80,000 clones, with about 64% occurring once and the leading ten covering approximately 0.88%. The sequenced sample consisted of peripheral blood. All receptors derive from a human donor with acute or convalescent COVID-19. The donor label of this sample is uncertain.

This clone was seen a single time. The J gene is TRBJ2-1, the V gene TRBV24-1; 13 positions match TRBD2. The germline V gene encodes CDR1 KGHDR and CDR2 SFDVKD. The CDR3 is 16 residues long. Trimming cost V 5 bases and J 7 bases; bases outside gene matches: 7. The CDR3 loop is CATSAYTSGGANEQFF. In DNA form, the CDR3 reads TGTGCCACCAGTGCCTACACTAGCGGGGGGGCTAATGAGCAGTTCTTC.

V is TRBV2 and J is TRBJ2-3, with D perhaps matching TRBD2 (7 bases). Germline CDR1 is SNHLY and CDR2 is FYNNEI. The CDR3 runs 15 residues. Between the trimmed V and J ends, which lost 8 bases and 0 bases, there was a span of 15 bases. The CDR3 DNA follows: TGTGCCAGCGGGGGGGGCGCCACGAGCACAGATACGCAGTATTTT. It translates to CASGGGATSTDTQYF. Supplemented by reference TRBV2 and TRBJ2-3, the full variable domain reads EPEVTQTPSHQVTQMGQEVILRCVPISNHLYFYWYRQILGQKVEFLVSFYNNEISEKSEIFDDQFSVERPDGSNFTLKIRSTKLEDSAMYFCASGGGATSTDTQYFGPGTRLTVL.

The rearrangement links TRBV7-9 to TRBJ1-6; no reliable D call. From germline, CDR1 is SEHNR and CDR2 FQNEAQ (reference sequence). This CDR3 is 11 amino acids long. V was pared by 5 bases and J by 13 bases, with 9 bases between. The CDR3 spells CASSEGLPLHF. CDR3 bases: TGTGCCAGCAGCGAAGGACTTCCCCTCCACTTT. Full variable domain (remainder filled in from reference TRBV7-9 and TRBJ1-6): DTGVSQNPRHKITKRGQNVTFRCDPISEHNRLYWYRQTLGQGPEFLTYFQNEAQLEKSRLLSDRFSAERPKGSFSTLEIQRTEQGDSAMYLCASSEGLPLHFGNGTRLTVT.

The CDR3 sequence is CASSRTSGEYNEQFF. The CDR3 nucleotides are TGTGCCAGTAGCCGGACTAGCGGGGAGTACAATGAGCAGTTCTTC. The V and J genes are TRBV19 and TRBJ2-1; 12 positions match TRBD2. Losses at the gene ends were 6 bases for V and 4 bases for J; bases not matched to a gene: 4. CDR1 and CDR2 (germline): LNHDA, SQIVND (reference sequence). CDR3 length equals 15 residues.

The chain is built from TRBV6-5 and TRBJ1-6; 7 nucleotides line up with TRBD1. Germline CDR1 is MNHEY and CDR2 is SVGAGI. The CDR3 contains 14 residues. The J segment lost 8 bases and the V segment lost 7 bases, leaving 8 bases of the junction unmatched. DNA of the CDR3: TGTGCCAGCACCGAGAGACAGGGACATTCACCCCTCCACTTT. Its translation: CASTERQGHSPLHF.

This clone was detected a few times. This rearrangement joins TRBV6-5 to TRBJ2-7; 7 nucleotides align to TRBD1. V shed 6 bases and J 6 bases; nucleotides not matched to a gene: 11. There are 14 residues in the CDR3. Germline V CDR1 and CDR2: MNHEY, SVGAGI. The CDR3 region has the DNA TGTGCCAGCAGGATTCGAGGGGGCCAGGGCGAGCAGTACGTC. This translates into CASRIRGGQGEQYV.

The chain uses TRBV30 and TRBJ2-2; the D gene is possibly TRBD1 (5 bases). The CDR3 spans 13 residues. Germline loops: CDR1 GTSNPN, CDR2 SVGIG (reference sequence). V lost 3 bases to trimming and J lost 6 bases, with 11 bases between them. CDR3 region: CAWRGAAPGELFF. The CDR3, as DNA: TGTGCCTGGAGAGGGGCAGCCCCCGGGGAGCTGTTTTTT.

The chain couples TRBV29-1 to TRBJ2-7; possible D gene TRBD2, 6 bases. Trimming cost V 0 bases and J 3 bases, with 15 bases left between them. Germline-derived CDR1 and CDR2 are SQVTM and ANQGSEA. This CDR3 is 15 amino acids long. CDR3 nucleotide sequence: TGCAGCGTTGAAGATCAAGGGCGGGGATACTACGAGCAGTACGTC. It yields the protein CSVEDQGRGYYEQYV.

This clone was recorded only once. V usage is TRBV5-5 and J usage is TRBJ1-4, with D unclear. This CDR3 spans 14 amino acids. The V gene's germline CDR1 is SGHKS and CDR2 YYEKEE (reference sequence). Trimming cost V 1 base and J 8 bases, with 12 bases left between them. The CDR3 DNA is TGTGCCAGCAGCTTGAGCCCAACGCTGGAAAAACTGTTTTTT. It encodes CASSLSPTLEKLFF.

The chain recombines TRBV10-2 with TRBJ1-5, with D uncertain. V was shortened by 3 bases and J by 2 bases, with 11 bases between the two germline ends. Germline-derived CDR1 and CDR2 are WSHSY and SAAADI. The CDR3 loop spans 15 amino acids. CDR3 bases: TGCGCCAGCAGTGACTCGGGGAGGGGCAATCAGCCCCAGCATTTT. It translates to CASSDSGRGNQPQHF.

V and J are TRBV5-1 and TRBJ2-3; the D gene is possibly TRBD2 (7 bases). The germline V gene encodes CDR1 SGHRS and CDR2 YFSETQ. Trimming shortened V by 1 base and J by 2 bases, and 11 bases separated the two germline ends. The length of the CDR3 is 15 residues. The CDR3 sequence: CASSLRGAHTDTQYF. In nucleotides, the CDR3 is TGCGCCAGCAGCTTGCGGGGGGCTCACACAGATACGCAGTATTTT.

The DNA for the CDR3 is TGTGCCAGCAGTTACCGGCAGGATCGTCAGCCCCAGCATTTT. This gives the protein CASSYRQDRQPQHF. The gene calls are TRBV6-5 and TRBJ1-5, with D hard to call. The germline V gene encodes CDR1 MNHEY and CDR2 SVGAGI. Trimming stripped 2 bases from V and 6 bases from J, with 11 bases between. The length of the CDR3 is 14 residues.